This TCR beta chain was documented in a study of cytomegalovirus exposure and HLA in healthy donors. Study-wide background: Among about 190 million T cells, an earlier analysis found roughly 120 million unique TCR beta sequences.

PCR employed 60 Vbeta and 13 Jbeta primers. TCRdb keeps only in-frame clones here, not all; method: immunoSEQ multiplex PCR. The sample carries some 100,000 clones, roughly 84% recorded once. The length of the CDR3 is 17 residues. Between the trimmed V and J ends, which lost 1 base and 5 bases, there was a span of 20 bases. Germline values: CDR1 SGHAT, CDR2 FQNNGV. This receptor was identified in a woman between 18 and 30 years old in good health and CMV-seronegative. The rearrangement links TRBV11-2 to TRBJ2-5; weak D call: TRBD2 (5 bases). Sequencing was performed on PBMCs. CDR3 sequence: CASSLGPGEDLGETQYF. The DNA for the CDR3 is TGTGCCAGCAGCTTAGGCCCCGGGGAAGACCTGGGGGAGACCCAGTACTTC. The full variable domain, its missing parts supplied by reference TRBV11-2 and TRBJ2-5, is EAGVAQSPRYKIIEKRQSVAFWCNPISGHATLYWYQQILGQGPKLLIQFQNNGVVDDSQLPKDRFSAERLKGVDSTLKIQPAKLEDSAVYLCASSLGPGEDLGETQYFGPGTRLLVL.